This TCR beta chain was identified in a study of T-cell memory formation after mild COVID-19. Whole-study findings and limits: Detection of some responders pre-infection suggested pre-existing cross-reactive memory T cells participated.

This clonotype was found a few times. Its antigen is as yet unknown. Via MiXCR, TCRdb re-called the 5' RACE reads, giving one row per CDR3 protein. The sample carries around 200,000 distinct CDR3 sequences, 18% recorded once. The CDR3 covers 14 residues. V was shortened by 4 bases and J by 2 bases, with 9 bases between the two germline ends. Germline assignment: CDR1 SNHLY and CDR2 FYNNEI. The clonotype originates from a man aged 18 to 29 who had mild COVID-19 (a few samples of this study predate the infection). Cell type and time point are not known. The sequenced sample consisted of PBMCs or a T cell subset sorted from them (not recorded which). The V gene is TRBV2, the J gene TRBJ2-1, with a possible D match to TRBD2 (7 bases). Written as DNA, the CDR3 is TGTGCCAGCAGTGCGGGGGGCGCCTACAATGAGCAGTTCTTC. Its translation: CASSAGGAYNEQFF.